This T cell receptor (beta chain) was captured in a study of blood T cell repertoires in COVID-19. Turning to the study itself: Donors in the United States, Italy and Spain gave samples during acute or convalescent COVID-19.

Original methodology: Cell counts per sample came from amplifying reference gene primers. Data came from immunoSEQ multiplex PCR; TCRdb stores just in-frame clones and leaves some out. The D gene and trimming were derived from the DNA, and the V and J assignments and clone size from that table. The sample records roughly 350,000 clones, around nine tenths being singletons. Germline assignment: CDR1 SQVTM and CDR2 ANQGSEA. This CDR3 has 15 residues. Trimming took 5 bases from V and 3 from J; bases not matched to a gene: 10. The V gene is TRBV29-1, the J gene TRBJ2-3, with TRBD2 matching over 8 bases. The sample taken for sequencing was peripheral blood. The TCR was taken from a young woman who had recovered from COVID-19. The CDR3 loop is CSVSKRTSPTDTQYF. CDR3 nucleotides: TGCAGCGTTTCCAAGAGGACTAGCCCTACAGATACGCAGTATTTT.